This is a list of T cell receptor beta chains from one sample in a study of blood T cells in healthy people across ages. TCRdb itself ran the 5' RACE reads through MiXCR, one entry per CDR3 protein. Found here are roughly 1 million distinct CDR3 sequences, approximately 25% of them singletons; the top ten hold approximately 0.79%. A further study also used this sample, focusing on T cells of mothers and their children.

Material: blood. Receptors originate from a girl aged 2 to 9 in good health. Each CDR3 is given with its conserved first and last residue. The D gene is left open where the match is weak. Some rows mark clone size as missing; the rest say once, few, many or name a class of expanded clone.

clone size: few; J gene: TRBJ1-4; V gene: TRBV15; D gene: TRBD1; CDR3 protein: CATGQGINEKLFF
clone size: few; J gene: -; V gene: TRBV28; D gene: TRBD2; CDR3 protein: CASSLAGLGPYEQYF
clone size: -; J gene: TRBJ2-1; V gene: TRBV11-2; D gene: TRBD2; CDR3 protein: CASRKDNRDYQLNEQFF
clone size: -; J gene: TRBJ2-6; V gene: TRBV7-2; D gene: -; CDR3 protein: CASSGHLGANVLTF
clone size: -; J gene: TRBJ2-3; V gene: TRBV10-3; D gene: TRBD2; CDR3 protein: CATSLPSGSSDTQYF
clone size: -; J gene: TRBJ2-3; V gene: TRBV7-9; D gene: TRBD2; CDR3 protein: CASSFQRLAGGNTQYF
clone size: few; J gene: TRBJ2-7; V gene: TRBV6-5; D gene: -; CDR3 protein: CASLGPYEQYF
clone size: -; J gene: TRBJ2-3; V gene: TRBV12-3/TRBV12-4; D gene: -; CDR3 protein: CASSFEGKGTDTQYF
clone size: few; J gene: TRBJ1-5; V gene: TRBV19; D gene: -; CDR3 protein: CASSTQSREPQHF
clone size: -; J gene: TRBJ2-7; V gene: TRBV6-5; D gene: TRBD1; CDR3 protein: CASLGSGGTLYEQYF
clone size: -; J gene: TRBJ2-3; V gene: TRBV6-1; D gene: -; CDR3 protein: CASSEGGPTDTQYF
clone size: few; J gene: TRBJ2-5; V gene: TRBV3-1; D gene: TRBD1; CDR3 protein: CASSPGDRGEQETQYF
clone size: -; J gene: TRBJ2-6; V gene: TRBV12-3/TRBV12-4; D gene: -; CDR3 protein: CASSLIARWGVGANVLAF